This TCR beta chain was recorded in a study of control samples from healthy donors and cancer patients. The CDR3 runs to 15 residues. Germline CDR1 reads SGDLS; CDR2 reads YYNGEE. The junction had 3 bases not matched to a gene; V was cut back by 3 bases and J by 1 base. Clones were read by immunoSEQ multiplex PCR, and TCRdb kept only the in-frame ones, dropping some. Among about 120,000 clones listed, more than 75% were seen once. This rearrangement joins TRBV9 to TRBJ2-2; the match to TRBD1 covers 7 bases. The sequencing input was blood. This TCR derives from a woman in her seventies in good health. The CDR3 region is CASSAWTGNTGELFF. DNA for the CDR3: TGTGCCAGCAGCGCCTGGACAGGGAACACCGGGGAGCTGTTTTTT.